This section outlines one T cell receptor beta chain sequence together with its context. It has no known antigen specificity. No clone much larger than this one lies a single base away; base qualities are absent. The data belong to a study of cytomegalovirus exposure and HLA in healthy donors (dated by TCRdb to 2016 to 2017). Regarding the research as a whole: An earlier analysis of roughly 630 of the donors reported 276 Gb of sequence data and roughly 110 million unique TCR beta sequences from 150 million to 200 million T cells. An early release that covered fewer than 800 HLA-typed donors contained approximately 300 gigabases of sequencing data and about 93 million unique TCR sequences. Of the 300 to 450 genotyped donors, approximately 81% were placed in the genetic ancestry cluster associated with self-reported Caucasian donors. The aim of the study was to test whether cataloging public T cell receptors could identify signatures of past pathogen exposure. The study profiled the T cell repertoires of about 640 subjects by immunosequencing and related them to cytomegalovirus serostatus. Along with the roughly 700-subject first cohort, a separate validation cohort of about 110 different subjects was used. To predict cytomegalovirus infection status, the study brought together high-throughput TCR immunosequencing, statistical association of individual TCRs with disease status, and machine learning. A later analysis re-examined previously published TCR beta repertoires from several hundred donors and added high-resolution HLA genotyping to investigate patterns of TCR occurrence. In the later analysis, no new phenotypic data were used to find candidate immune exposures; instead, reliance was placed on TCR beta sequences and their occurrence across donors. To decide whether each TCR beta V gene segment behaved as functional or pseudogenic, an earlier analysis of 587 of the donors relied on high-throughput TCR beta sequencing. Donor age, sex, ethnicity and CMV serostatus were compiled together with the repertoire data. Genome-wide SNP genotypes for about 55% of the roughly 670 donors were used in a later genetic analysis, which treated that subset as a discovery cohort. All discovery cohort repertoires had been generated using a single sequencing platform. HLA typing included class I and class II loci at four-digit resolution. The number of donors typed differed by locus, with about 629-640 for A, B, C, DRB1 and DQB1, over 500 for DQA1, nearly 610 for DPA1, and about 450 for DPB1. Roughly 5 DR-DQ haplotypes were treated as single units for association and clustering because of strong linkage in the cohort. Among 300 to 450 genotyped donors of the cohort, an average of approximately 250,000 unique TCR beta nucleotide sequences were sequenced per donor, around 20% of them non-productive. The study at large found these results: In an earlier analysis of approximately 590 of the donors, most TCR beta V segments appeared in productive rearrangements about 90% or about 30% of the time, broadly matching IMGT annotations. Compared with equally common non-associated chains, HLA-associated TCR beta chains in a later analysis were more clonally expanded and had lower generation probabilities. This cohort had only TCR beta chains sequenced, and the lack of alpha or paired-chain data limited which features could be detected. Fewer than 20 rarely observed V segments, including chromosome 9 orphons, were excluded from the earlier analysis of almost 600 of the donors because counts were too low. A few of the identified cytomegalovirus-associated TCR beta chains were confirmed in vitro to be specific for cytomegalovirus antigens. Some IMGT-functional V segments, including TRBV6-2 and TRBV6-3, could not be distinguished by the 87-base-pair reads and were therefore excluded. The only immune exposure information available for the cohort was CMV serostatus. Most TCR sequences were observed very rarely across donors, whereas some public TCRs were present in many individuals. The sequencing pipeline was judged likely to have produced a cluster of highly shared sequence variants as a technical artifact. When HLA alleles, especially DR and DQ, strongly co-occurred, TCR associations were difficult to assign to individual alleles. Linkage disequilibrium might explain the correlated functional status among segregating V segments, but an unknown experimental factor could not be excluded. The classifier was reported to diagnose cytomegalovirus status with high specificity and sensitivity in both the original cohort and the validation cohort. Compared with the approximately 720-donor mean, donors in an Asian-associated ancestry cluster had fewer N-insertions in productive TCRs, according to a later genetic analysis. According to the authors, the approach could potentially be generalized to other disease states and immunological phenotypes. A later analysis found that most CMV-associated TCR beta chains appeared HLA-restricted, with HLA associations seemingly driven largely by CMV exposure. Presence/absence analyses assumed roughly uniform sequencing depth across donors, an assumption that may not hold. Because HLA typing was unavailable for some donors at each locus, only the typed subset was used in association tests. An association between a missense DCLRE1C variant and V-gene and J-gene trimming of TCR beta chains was found in a later genetic analysis and replicated in an independent cohort. A further reported finding was that TCR beta sequences accurately predicted the HLA-A and HLA-B alleles for most subjects in the first cohort. Specific HLA alleles were associated with more than 15,000 TCR beta sequences at a false discovery rate of 0.05 in a later analysis. Several of the top co-occurrence clusters appeared to be linked to parvovirus B19, influenza, CMV and Epstein-Barr virus, according to a later analysis. A later analysis found that TCR association rates varied across HLA loci, with DRB1 alleles showing the most associated TCRs and HLA-C alleles the fewest. The study gave a list of 150 to 200 TCR beta chains associated with cytomegalovirus.

From a lookup of the germline V gene, CDR1 and CDR2 are SGHTA and FQGTGA. V and J are truncated by 3 bases and 1 base respectively, leaving an intervening sequence of 9 bases. The CDR3, from cysteine to phenylalanine, totals 14 residues. The kept DNA is CDR3 alone, 42 bases in frame from the first base. The library was prepared using the immunoSEQ multiplex PCR assay. For the multiplex PCR, a mixture combining 60 forward primers for TCR Vbeta segments and 13 reverse primers for TCR Jbeta segments was used. A multiplex PCR assay on genomic DNA amplified the CDR3 region of rearranged TCR beta genes. On the Illumina HiSeq System, the amplified TCR beta libraries were sequenced as 87-base-pair reads. In the authors' own workflow: A later analysis counted tens of millions of unique TCR beta chains across the 700 or so repertoires, and around 9.9 million of these chains were shared by at least two donors. A nearest-neighbor algorithm error-corrected the raw reads and collapsed the reads into unique sequences, merging closely related sequences to remove PCR and sequencing errors. CDR3 sequences were aligned to IMGT reference sequences to assign V, D and J gene segments. For a sequence to be retained, a match of at least six nucleotides to both a V gene segment and a J gene segment was required. Rearrangements were classified as productive when the CDR3 lacked stop codons and remained in frame with V and J, and all other rearrangements were classified as non-productive. CDR3 was defined according to IMGT convention as the region running from the second conserved V-encoded cysteine to the conserved J-encoded phenylalanine. The earlier analysis of about 620 of the donors excluded sequences that lacked an unambiguous match to a single V gene segment. In an earlier analysis of 450 to 700 of the donors, V segments were called functional above 56.7% productive rearrangements and were called segregating when the between-donor standard deviation exceeded 5%. To diagnose cytomegalovirus status from the catalog of TCR beta chain sequences, a statistical classification framework was built. In a later analysis, V and J genes were assigned by comparing TCR nucleotide sequences against IMGT/GENE-DB human TR gene sequences. Using the TCRdist pipeline, a later analysis assigned CDR3 sequences along with most-parsimonious VDJ recombination scenarios. In a later analysis, every TCR beta chain was defined by the combination of its CDR3 amino acid sequence and its V-gene family, and reads without a unique V-gene family were dropped. As a way to deal with suspected cross-contamination and a sequencing artifact, a later analysis dropped 640 or so nucleotide sequences that were highly shared and had low generation probability. For each public chain, a later analysis derived a clonal expansion index from normalized ranks of inferred template counts within each repertoire. In a later analysis, generation probabilities were computed using a VDJ recombination model fitted to out-of-frame rearrangements, and the results were checked against IGoR. In a later analysis, hypergeometric tests were used to score TCR-TCR, TCR-HLA and TCR-CMV co-occurrence, with a repertoire-size bias correction applied to TCR pairs. False discovery rates were estimated in a later analysis by permuting HLA or CMV assignments 20 times. In a later analysis, co-occurring TCRs were grouped using DBSCAN, with TCRdist sequence similarity added in when clustering inside HLA-allele-positive subsets. Co-occurrence clustering excluded repertoires with fewer than 30,000 or more than 120,000 public chains, plus five with anomalous nucleotide sharing. TCRdb stores this immuneACCESS table with in-frame sequences only. Part of the clones is absent; in the studies checked, under half of the shortfall reflects unresolved V genes, and no reason is known for the rest. The DNA was the basis for D and trimming; V, J and clone size are from that table. The sample includes tens of thousands of clones, with roughly 74% observed a single time. Approximately 6.3% of the sample goes to the ten largest clones.

The cohort consisted of some 730 healthy bone marrow donors. Cohort members were all nominally healthy when sampled, although unrecorded immune exposures were likely present. The donor was CMV seronegative and was included in the group of a few hundred seronegative cohort members. Every donor gave a peripheral blood sample, and the peripheral blood mononuclear cells from that sample were used for TCR beta sequencing. Genomic DNA extraction from the blood cell samples was performed with the Qiagen DNeasy Blood Extraction Kit. The rearrangement joined TRBV7-3 to TRBJ1-1, with the D gene not confidently named. Sequenced sample: PBMCs. The origin of this receptor is a man aged 25 to 40 in good health and CMV-seronegative. The CDR3: CASSLAAANTEAFF. Here is the DNA: TGTGCCAGCAGCTTGGCGGCCGCGAACACTGAAGCTTTCTTT.